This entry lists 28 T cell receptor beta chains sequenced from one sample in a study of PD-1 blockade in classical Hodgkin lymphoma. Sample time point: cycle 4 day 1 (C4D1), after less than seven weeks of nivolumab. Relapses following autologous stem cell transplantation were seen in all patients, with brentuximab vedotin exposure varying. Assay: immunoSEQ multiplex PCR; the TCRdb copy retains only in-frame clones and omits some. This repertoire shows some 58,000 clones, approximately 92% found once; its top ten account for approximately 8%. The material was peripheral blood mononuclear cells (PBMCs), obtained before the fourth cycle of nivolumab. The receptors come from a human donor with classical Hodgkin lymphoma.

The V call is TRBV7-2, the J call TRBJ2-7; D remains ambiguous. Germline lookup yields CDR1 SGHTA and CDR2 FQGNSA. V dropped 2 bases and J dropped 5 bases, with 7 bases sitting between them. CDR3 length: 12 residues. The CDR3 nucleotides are TGTGCCAGCAGCTTAATCCGAAACGAGCAGTACTTC. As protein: CASSLIRNEQYF.

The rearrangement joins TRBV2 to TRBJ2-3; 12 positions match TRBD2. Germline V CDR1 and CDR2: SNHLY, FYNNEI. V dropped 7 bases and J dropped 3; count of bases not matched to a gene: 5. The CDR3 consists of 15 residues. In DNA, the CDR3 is TGTGCCAGCAAACGTACTAGCGGGAGGACAGATACGCAGTATTTT. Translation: CASKRTSGRTDTQYF.

DNA of the CDR3: TGTGCCAGCAGGGCTGGGACTAGCGGCTCCTACGAGCAGTACTTC. Its protein product is CASRAGTSGSYEQYF. The chain has TRBV6-1 and TRBJ2-7, with TRBD2 matching over 11 bases. V lost 6 bases, J lost 0 bases, and 4 bases stayed unmatched. This CDR3 region has 15 residues. CDR1 MNHNS and CDR2 SASEGT come from the germline V gene.

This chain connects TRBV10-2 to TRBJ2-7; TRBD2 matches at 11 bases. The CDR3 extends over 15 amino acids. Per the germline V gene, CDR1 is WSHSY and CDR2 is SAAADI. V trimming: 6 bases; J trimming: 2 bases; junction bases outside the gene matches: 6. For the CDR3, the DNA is TGCGCCAGCAGGCAGACTAGCGGGACCGCCTACGAGCAGTACTTC. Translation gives CASRQTSGTAYEQYF.

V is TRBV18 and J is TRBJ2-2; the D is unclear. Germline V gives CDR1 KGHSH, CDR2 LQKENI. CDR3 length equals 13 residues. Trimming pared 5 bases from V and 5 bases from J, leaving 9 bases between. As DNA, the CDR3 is TGTGCCAGCTCAGCGACGGAAACCGGGGAGCTGTTTTTT. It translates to CASSATETGELFF. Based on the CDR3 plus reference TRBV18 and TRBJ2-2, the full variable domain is NAGVMQNPRHLVRRRGQEARLRCSPMKGHSHVYWYRQLPEEGLKFMVYLQKENIIDESGMPKERFSAEFPKEGPSILRIQQVVRGDSAAYFCASSATETGELFFGEGSRLTVL.

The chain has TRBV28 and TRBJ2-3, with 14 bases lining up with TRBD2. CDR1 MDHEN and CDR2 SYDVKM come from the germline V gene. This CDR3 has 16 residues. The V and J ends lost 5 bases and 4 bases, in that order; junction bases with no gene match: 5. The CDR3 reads CASSRPTSGGADTQYF. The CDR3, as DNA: TGTGCCAGCAGTCGACCGACTAGCGGGGGGGCAGATACGCAGTATTTT.

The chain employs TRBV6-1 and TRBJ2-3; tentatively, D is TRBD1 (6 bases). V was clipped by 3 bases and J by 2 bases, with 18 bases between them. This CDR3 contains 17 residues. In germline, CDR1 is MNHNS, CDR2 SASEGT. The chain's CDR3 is CASSEWDPGAFTDTQYF. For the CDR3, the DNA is TGTGCCAGCAGTGAGTGGGACCCAGGGGCATTCACAGATACGCAGTATTTT.

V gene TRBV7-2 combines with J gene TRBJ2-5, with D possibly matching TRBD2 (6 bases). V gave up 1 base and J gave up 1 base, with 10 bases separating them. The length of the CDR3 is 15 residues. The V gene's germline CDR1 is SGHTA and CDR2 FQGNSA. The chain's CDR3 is CASSLGGLSQETQYF. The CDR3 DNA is TGTGCCAGCAGCTTAGGGGGACTGTCCCAAGAGACCCAGTACTTC.

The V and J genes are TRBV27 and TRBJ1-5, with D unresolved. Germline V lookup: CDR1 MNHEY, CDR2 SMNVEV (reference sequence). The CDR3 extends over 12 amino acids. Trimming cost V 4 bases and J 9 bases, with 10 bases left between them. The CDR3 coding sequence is TGTGCCAGCAGTTCCGGCCTCGCGCCCCAGCATTTT. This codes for CASSSGLAPQHF.

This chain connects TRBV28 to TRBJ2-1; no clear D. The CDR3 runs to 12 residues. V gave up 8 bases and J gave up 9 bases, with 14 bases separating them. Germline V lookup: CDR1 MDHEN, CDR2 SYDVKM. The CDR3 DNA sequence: TGTGCCAGCCTGGTAGGTTTGGGTGAGCAGTTCTTC. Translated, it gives CASLVGLGEQFF.

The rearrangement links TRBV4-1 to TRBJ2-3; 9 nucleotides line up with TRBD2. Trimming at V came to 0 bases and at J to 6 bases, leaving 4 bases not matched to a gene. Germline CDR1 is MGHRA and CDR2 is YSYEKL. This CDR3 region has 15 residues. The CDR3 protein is CASSQESLAGDTQYF. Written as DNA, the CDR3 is TGCGCCAGCAGCCAAGAGAGCCTAGCGGGGGATACGCAGTATTTT.

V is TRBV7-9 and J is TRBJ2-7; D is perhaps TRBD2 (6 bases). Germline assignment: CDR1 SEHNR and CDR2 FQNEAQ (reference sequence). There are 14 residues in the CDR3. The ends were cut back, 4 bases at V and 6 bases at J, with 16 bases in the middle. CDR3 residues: CASSSRGAPSEQYF. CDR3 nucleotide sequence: TGTGCCAGCAGCTCGCGGGGTGCTCCCTCCGAGCAGTACTTC.

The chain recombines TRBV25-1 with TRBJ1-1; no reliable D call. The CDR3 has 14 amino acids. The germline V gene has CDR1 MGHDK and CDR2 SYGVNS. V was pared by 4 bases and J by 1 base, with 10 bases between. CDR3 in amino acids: CASSASPANTEAFF. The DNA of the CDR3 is TGTGCCAGCAGTGCATCCCCCGCGAACACTGAAGCTTTCTTT.

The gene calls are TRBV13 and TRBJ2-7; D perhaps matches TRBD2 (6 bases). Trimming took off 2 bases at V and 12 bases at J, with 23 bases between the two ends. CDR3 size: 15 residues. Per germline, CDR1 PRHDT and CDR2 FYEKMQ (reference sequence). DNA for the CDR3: TGTGCCAGCAGCTTAAAACGGGAGTCGGTGATGGTGCCGTACTTC. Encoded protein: CASSLKRESVMVPYF.

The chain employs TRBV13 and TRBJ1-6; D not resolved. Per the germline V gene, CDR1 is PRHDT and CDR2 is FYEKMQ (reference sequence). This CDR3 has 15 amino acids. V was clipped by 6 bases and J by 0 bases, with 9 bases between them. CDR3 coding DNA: TGTGCCAGCAGGCAGGAGAGCTCCTATAATTCACCCCTCCACTTT. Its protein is CASRQESSYNSPLHF. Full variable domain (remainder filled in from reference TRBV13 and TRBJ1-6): AAGVIQSPRHLIKEKRETATLKCYPIPRHDTVYWYQQGPGQDPQFLISFYEKMQSDKGSIPDRFSAQQFSDYHSELNMSSLELGDSALYFCASRQESSYNSPLHFGNGTRLTVT.

CDR3 region: CASSRPGAGGTDTQYF. The CDR3 coding sequence is TGCGCCAGCAGCAGACCAGGGGCGGGAGGCACAGATACGCAGTATTTT. The chain joins TRBV5-1 to TRBJ2-3, with D tentatively TRBD2 (7 bases). Germline V gene sequence: CDR1 SGHRS, CDR2 YFSETQ. The CDR3 covers 16 residues. Trimming left V 4 bases short and J 1 base short, with 16 bases between.

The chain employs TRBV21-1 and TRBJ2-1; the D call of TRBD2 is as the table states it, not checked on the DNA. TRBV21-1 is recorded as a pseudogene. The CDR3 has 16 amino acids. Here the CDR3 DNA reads TGTGCCAGCAGCAAATTGGCTAGCGGGAAGGACAATGAGCAGTTCTTC. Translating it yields CASSKLASGKDNEQFF.

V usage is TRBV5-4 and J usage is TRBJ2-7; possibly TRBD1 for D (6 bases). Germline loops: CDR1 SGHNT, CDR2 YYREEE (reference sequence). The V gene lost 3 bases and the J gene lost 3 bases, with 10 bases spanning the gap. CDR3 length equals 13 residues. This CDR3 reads CASSSRDNYEQYF. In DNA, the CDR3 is TGTGCCAGCAGCTCCCGGGACAACTACGAGCAGTACTTC. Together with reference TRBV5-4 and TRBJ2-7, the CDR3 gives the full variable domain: ETGVTQSPTHLIKTRGQQVTLRCSSQSGHNTVSWYQQALGQGPQFIFQYYREEENGRGNFPPRFSGLQFPNYSSELNVNALELDDSALYLCASSSRDNYEQYFGPGTRLTVT.

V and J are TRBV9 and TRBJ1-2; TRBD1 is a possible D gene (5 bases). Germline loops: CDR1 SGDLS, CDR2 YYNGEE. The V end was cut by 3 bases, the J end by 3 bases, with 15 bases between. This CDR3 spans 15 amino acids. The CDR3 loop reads CASSATGGGYYGYTF. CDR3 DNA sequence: TGTGCCAGCAGCGCAACAGGTGGGGGGTACTATGGCTACACCTTC.

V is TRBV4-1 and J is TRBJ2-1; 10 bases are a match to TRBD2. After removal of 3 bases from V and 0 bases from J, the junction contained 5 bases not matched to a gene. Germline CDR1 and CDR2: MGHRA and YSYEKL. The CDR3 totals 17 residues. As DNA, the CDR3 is TGCGCCAGCAGCCAGTTCGCTAGCGGGAGCTCCTACAATGAGCAGTTCTTC. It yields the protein CASSQFASGSSYNEQFF.

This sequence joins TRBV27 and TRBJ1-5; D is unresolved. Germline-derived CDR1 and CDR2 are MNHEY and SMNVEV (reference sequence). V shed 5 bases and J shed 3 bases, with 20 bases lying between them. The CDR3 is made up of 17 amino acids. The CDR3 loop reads CASSQSSGLHFNQPQHF. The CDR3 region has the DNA TGTGCCAGCAGTCAAAGCTCCGGCCTTCATTTCAATCAGCCCCAGCATTTT.

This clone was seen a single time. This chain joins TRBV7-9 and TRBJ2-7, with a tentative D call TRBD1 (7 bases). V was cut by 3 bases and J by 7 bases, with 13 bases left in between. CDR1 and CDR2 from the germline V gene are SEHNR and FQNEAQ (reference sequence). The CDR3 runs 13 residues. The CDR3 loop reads CASSFMQGGEQYF. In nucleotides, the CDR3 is TGTGCCAGCAGCTTTATGCAGGGGGGTGAGCAGTACTTC.

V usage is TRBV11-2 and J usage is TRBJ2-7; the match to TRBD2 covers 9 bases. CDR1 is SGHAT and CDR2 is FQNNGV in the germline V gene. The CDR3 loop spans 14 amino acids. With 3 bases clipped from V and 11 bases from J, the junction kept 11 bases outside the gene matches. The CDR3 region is CASSFRISGSGKYF. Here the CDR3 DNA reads TGTGCCAGCAGCTTTCGGATTAGCGGGAGTGGGAAGTACTTC.

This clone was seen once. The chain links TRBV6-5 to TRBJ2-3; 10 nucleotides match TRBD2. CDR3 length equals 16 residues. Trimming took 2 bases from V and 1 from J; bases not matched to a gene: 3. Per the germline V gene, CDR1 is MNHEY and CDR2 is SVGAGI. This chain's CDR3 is CASSYRLAGGTDTQYF. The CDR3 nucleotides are TGTGCCAGCAGTTACAGGCTAGCGGGAGGCACAGATACGCAGTATTTT.

CDR3 protein: CASSLALAGGELFF. The CDR3 nucleotides are TGTGCCAGCAGTTTAGCCCTAGCGGGTGGGGAGCTGTTTTTT. V usage is TRBV28 and J usage is TRBJ2-2, with 8 positions matching TRBD2. From germline, CDR1 is MDHEN and CDR2 SYDVKM. The CDR3 is made up of 14 amino acids. V gave up 2 bases and J gave up 8 bases; unmatched junction bases: 4.

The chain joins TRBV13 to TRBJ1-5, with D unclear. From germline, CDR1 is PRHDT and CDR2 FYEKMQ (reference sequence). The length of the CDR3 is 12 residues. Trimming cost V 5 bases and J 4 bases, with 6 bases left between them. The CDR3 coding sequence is TGTGCCAGCAGCCACAAGAATCAGCCCCAGCATTTT. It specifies CASSHKNQPQHF.

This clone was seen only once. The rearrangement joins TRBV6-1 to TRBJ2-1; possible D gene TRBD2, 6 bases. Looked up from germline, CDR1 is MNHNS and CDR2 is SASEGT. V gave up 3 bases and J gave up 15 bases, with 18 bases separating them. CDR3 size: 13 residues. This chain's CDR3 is CASSDGGSLGRFF. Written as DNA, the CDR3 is TGTGCCAGCAGTGACGGGGGAAGTCTAGGACGGTTCTTC.

As DNA, the CDR3 is TGTGCCAGCAGCCAAGATTGGTATCGTAGGCTAGTCCTCGATGAGCAGTTCTTC. Residues: CASSQDWYRRLVLDEQFF. The chain uses TRBV4-2 and TRBJ2-1; D not certain. The germline V gene encodes CDR1 LGHNA and CDR2 YNFKEQ. This CDR3 region has 18 residues. With 0 bases removed from V and 8 bases from J, the gap between germline ends came to 23 bases.